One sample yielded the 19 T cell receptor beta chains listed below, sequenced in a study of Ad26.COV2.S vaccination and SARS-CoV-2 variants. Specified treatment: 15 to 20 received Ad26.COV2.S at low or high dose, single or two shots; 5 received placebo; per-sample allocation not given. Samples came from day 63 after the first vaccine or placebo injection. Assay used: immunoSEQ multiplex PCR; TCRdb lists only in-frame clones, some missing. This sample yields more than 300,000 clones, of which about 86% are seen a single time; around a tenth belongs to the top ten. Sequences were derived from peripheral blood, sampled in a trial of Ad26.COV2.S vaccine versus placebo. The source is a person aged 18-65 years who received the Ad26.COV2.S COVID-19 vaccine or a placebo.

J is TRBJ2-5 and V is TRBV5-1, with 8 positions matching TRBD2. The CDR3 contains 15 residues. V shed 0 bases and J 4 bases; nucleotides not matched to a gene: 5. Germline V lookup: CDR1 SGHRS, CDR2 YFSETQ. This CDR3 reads CASSLGIGGAETQYF. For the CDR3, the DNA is TGCGCCAGCAGCTTGGGAATCGGGGGGGCAGAGACCCAGTACTTC. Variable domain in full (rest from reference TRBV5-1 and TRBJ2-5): KAGVTQTPRYLIKTRGQQVTLSCSPISGHRSVSWYQQTPGQGLQFLFEYFSETQRNKGNFPGRFSGRQFSNSRSEMNVSTLELGDSALYLCASSLGIGGAETQYFGPGTRLLVL.

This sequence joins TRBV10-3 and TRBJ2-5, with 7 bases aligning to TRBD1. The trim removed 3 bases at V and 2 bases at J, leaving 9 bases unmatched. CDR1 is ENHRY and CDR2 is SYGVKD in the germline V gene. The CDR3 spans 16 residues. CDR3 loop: CAISDPDRWAQETQYF. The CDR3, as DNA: TGTGCCATCAGTGACCCGGACAGGTGGGCGCAAGAGACCCAGTACTTC.

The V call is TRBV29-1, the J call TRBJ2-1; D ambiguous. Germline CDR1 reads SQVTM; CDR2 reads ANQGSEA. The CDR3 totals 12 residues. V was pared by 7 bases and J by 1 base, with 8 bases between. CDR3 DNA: TGCAGCGCAGATGGGTCCTACAATGAGCAGTTCTTC. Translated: CSADGSYNEQFF.

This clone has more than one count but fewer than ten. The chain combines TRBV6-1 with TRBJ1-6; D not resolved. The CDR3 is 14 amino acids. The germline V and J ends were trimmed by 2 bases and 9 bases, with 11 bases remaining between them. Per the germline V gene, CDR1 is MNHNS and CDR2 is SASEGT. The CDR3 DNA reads TGTGCCAGCAGTGAAAGCCAAGGAGGTTCACCCCTCCACTTT. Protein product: CASSESQGGSPLHF.

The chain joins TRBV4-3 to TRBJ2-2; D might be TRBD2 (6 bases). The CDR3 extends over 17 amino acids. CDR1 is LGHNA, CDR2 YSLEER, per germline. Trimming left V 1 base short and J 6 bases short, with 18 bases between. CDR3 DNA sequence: TGCGCCAGCAGCCAAGTGCTAGCGTTGGTTAGTGCCGGGGAGCTGTTTTTT. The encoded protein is CASSQVLALVSAGELFF.

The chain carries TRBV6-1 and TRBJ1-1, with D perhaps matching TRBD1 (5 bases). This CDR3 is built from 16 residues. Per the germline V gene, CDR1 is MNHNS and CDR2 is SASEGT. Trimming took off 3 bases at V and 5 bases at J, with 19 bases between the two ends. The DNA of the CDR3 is TGTGCCAGCAGTGAGTTGACAGTCCCAACGGGAACTGAAGCTTTCTTT. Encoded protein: CASSELTVPTGTEAFF.

This CDR3 reads CASSLRGREEKLFF. Here the CDR3 DNA reads TGTGCCAGCAGCTTACGGGGGAGAGAAGAAAAACTGTTTTTT. V usage is TRBV7-2 and J usage is TRBJ1-4, with D possibly being TRBD1 (5 bases). Between the trimmed V and J ends, which lost 2 bases and 8 bases, there was a span of 12 bases. The germline V gene has CDR1 SGHTA and CDR2 FQGNSA. The CDR3 loop spans 14 amino acids. The variable domain in full, completed from reference TRBV7-2 and TRBJ1-4, reads GAGVSQSPSNKVTEKGKDVELRCDPISGHTALYWYRQSLGQGLEFLIYFQGNSAPDKSGLPSDRFSAERTGGSVSTLTIQRTQQEDSAVYLCASSLRGREEKLFFGSGTQLSVL.

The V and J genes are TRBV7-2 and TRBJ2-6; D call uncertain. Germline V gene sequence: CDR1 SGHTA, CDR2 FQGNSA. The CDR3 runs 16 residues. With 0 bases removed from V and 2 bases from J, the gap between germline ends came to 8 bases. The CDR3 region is CASSLAGSAGANVLTF. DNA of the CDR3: TGTGCCAGCAGCTTAGCGGGGTCGGCTGGGGCCAACGTCCTGACTTTC.

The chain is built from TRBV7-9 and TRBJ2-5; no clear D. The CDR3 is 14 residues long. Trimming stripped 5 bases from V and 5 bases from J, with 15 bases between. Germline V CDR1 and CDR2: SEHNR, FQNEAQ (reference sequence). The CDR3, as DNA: TGTGCCAGCAGCCCCGGGCTAGGTACGGAGACCCAGTACTTC. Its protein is CASSPGLGTETQYF.

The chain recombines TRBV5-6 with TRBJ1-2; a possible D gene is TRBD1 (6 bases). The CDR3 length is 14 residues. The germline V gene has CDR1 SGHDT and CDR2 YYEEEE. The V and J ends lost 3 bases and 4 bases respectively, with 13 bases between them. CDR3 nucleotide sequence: TGTGCCAGCAGCTCATCCGGGACAACCTATGGCTACACCTTC. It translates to CASSSSGTTYGYTF.

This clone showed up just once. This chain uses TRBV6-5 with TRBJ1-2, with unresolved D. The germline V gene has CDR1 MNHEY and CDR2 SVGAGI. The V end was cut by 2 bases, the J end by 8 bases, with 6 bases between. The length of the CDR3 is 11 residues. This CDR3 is CASSYNEGYTF. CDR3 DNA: TGTGCCAGCAGTTACAATGAGGGCTACACCTTC.

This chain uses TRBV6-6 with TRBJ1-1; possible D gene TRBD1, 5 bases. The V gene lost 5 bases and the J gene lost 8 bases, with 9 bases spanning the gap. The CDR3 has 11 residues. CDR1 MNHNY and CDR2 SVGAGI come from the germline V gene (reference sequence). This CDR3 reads CASSHEGEAFF. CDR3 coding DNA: TGTGCCAGCAGTCATGAGGGGGAAGCTTTCTTT.

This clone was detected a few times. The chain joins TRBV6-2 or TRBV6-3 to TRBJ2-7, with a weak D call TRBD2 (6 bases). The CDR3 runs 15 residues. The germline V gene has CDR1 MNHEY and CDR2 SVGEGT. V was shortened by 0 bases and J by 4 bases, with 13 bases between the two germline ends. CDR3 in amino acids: CASSYSGTGTYEQYF. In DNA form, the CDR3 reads TGTGCCAGCAGTTACTCTGGGACCGGGACTTACGAGCAGTACTTC.

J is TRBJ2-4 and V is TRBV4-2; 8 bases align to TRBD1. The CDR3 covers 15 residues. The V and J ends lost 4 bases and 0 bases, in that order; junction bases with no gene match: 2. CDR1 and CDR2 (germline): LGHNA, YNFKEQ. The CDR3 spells CASSPTGVAKNIQYF. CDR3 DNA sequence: TGTGCCAGCAGCCCGACAGGGGTAGCCAAAAACATTCAGTACTTC.

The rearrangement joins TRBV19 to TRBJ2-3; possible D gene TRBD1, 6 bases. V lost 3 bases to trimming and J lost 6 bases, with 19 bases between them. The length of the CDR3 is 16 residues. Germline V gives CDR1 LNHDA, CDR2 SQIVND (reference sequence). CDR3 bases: TGTGCCAGTAGTATGCCGGCAGGGGAAAGTGGGGATACGCAGTATTTT. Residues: CASSMPAGESGDTQYF.

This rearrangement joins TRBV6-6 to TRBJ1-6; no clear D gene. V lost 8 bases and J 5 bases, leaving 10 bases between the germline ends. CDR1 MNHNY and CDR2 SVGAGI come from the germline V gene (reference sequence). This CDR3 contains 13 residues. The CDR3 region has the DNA TGTGCCAGCCAAGCGGGAAATAATTCACCCCTCCACTTT. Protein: CASQAGNNSPLHF.

CDR3 sequence reads: CASRGQHSGNTIYF. The CDR3 region has the DNA TGTGCCAGTAGGGGACAGCACTCTGGAAACACCATATATTTT. V and J are TRBV19 and TRBJ1-3; 7 nucleotides agree with TRBD1. CDR1 LNHDA and CDR2 SQIVND come from the germline V gene (reference sequence). V lost 6 bases to trimming and J lost 0 bases; unmatched junction nucleotides: 2. The CDR3 extends over 14 amino acids.

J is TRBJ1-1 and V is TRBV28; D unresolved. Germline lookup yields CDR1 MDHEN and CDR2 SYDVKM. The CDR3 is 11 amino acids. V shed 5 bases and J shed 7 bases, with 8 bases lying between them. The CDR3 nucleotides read TGTGCCAGCAGTCAACGGAATGAAGCTTTCTTT. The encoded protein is CASSQRNEAFF.

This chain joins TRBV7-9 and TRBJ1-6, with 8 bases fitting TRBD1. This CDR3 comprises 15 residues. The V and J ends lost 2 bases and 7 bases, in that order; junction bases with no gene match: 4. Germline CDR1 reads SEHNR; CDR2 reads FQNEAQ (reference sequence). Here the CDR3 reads CASSLQGAENSPLHF. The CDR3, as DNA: TGTGCCAGCAGCTTACAGGGGGCAGAGAATTCACCCCTCCACTTT.